The source of this T cell receptor (beta chain) is a study of T cells in localized non-small cell lung cancer. With regard to this clone: The antigen remains unidentified.

Trimming shortened V by 6 bases and J by 1 base, and 9 bases separated the two germline ends. This CDR3 has 13 amino acids. Germline CDR1 is MNHEY and CDR2 is SMNVEV (reference sequence). Findings of the study overall: Maximal T cell clonality occurred in uninvolved adjacent lung, with tumor ranking below it.

Using immunoSEQ multiplex PCR, the repertoire was profiled, and TCRdb retains in-frame clones only, with some absent. The table records about 36,000 clones, 87% of them present only once. The sample in question was peripheral blood, obtained before any cancer treatment. The chain recombines TRBV27 with TRBJ1-1; D gene uncertain. This clonotype was sampled from a woman between 40 and 69 years old with stage I lung adenocarcinoma. The chain's CDR3 is CASRRNRNTEAFF. The CDR3 region has the DNA TGTGCCAGCAGACGGAACAGGAACACTGAAGCTTTCTTT.